The 2 T cell receptor beta chains below come from one sample, sequenced in a study of T cells in Graves' hyperthyroidism and ophthalmopathy. RNA transcripts provided the source from which TCR beta CDR3 regions were amplified. RT-PCR in the first round (using the HTBI primer set) targeted the TCR CDR3. TCRdb reprocessed the multiplex PCR reads via MiXCR and lists one record per CDR3 protein. This table holds hundreds of thousands of distinct CDR3 sequences, 12% to 15% found once. The sequencing input was blood. Receptor source: a woman between 18 and 29 years old with Graves' hyperthyroidism.

This clonotype was detected ten times or more. The CDR3, as DNA: TGTGCCAGTAGTATAGGACTGCTAAGGGCGACTAGCGGTTACAATGAGCAGTTCTTC. This gives the protein CASSIGLLRATSGYNEQFF. The chain joins TRBV19 to TRBJ2-1; TRBD2 aligns across 9 bases. Trimming at V came to 1 base and at J to 4 bases, leaving 14 bases not matched to a gene. The CDR3 is made up of 19 amino acids. Germline CDR1 reads LNHDA; CDR2 reads SQIVND (reference sequence).

This clonotype was detected only a few times. The chain couples TRBV12-3 or TRBV12-4 to TRBJ1-5; D unclear. CDR3 length: 15 residues. Trimming left V 5 bases short and J 3 bases short, with 14 bases between. CDR3 coding DNA: TGTGCCAGCAGTGACCCTCGCGTTAACAATCAGCCCCAGCATTTT. This gives the protein CASSDPRVNNQPQHF.